The sequence of this T cell receptor (beta chain) was determined in a study of molecular identifiers for immune sequencing clone quantification. Overall study: Replicate experiments took RNA from around 18,000 or 91,000 naive CD8 cells, divided it five ways and sequenced four. Broader study findings: Jurkat TCR RNA spiked in from one cell could reportedly be detected among 1 million or so naive cells. Under 1% of molecules in naive cells, but over 98% of effector molecules, belonged to clones above 20 RNA copies.

The table lists this clonotype with many counts. No antigen is known for it. MiXCR, applied by TCRdb to the PCR reads, yields one record per CDR3 protein. This table holds 350,000 or so distinct CDR3 sequences, about 20% found once. The sorting of naive CD8 T cells used the CD8+CD4-CCR7+CD45RA+ phenotype. The CDR3 has 12 amino acids. Deletions cut 1 base from V and 3 bases from J, with 3 bases between. Germline V gene lookup returns CDR1 SNHLY and CDR2 FYNNEI. The V and J genes are TRBV2 and TRBJ1-1; D is undetermined. This clonotype originated in a human donor in good health. Some libraries in this study had Jurkat cell RNA spiked in. Specimen: naive CD8+ T cells from blood, with Jurkat cell RNA spiked in. Documented subset: FACS-sorted CD8+CD4-CCR7+CD45RA+ naive T cells. As DNA, the CDR3 is TGTGCCAGCAGTGAAGGGGACACTGAAGCTTTCTTT. This sequence encodes CASSEGDTEAFF. The whole variable domain, filled in from reference TRBV2 and TRBJ1-1, reads EPEVTQTPSHQVTQMGQEVILRCVPISNHLYFYWYRQILGQKVEFLVSFYNNEISEKSEIFDDQFSVERPDGSNFTLKIRSTKLEDSAMYFCASSEGDTEAFFGQGTRLTVV.